These T cell receptor beta chains were read from a single sample in a study of shared T cell receptors in the human thymus. Libraries were prepared by immunoSEQ multiplex PCR; TCRdb keeps only in-frame clonotypes and omits some of them. The data contain 450,000 to 650,000 clones, about 80% of them singletons. These data were likewise used in another study, on human thymus T cells.

What was sequenced was thymocytes. The receptors here all came from a boy in the first two years of life with a congenital heart defect. The CDR3 runs from the conserved cysteine through the conserved F or W.

j_call v_call cdr3_length cdr3_aa
TRBJ2-5 TRBV27 12 CASGDRQETQYF
TRBJ2-2 TRBV7-9 19 CASSPGPTSGRADSGELFF
TRBJ2-5 TRBV7-9 17 CASSPDLRRQFQETQYF
TRBJ2-1 TRBV5-1 17 CASSPWGTRTELGEQFF
TRBJ1-5 TRBV19 14 CASSPAGANQPQHF
TRBJ2-1 TRBV1 17 CTSSRLGTPGPYNEQFF
TRBJ2-5 TRBV19 14 CASSFPGYQETQYF
TRBJ1-2 TRBV6-1 15 CASRTPVRFNYGYTF
TRBJ2-3 TRBV4-3 15 CASRSSSSSTDTQYF
TRBJ2-7 TRBV4-3 15 CASSQTRTSAYEQYF
TRBJ2-1 TRBV29-1 17 CSVGPGLAGGWYNEQFF
TRBJ1-1 TRBV12-5 14 CASGLGTGGTEAFF